This T cell receptor beta chain was observed in a study of OX40 agonist ivuxolimab in advanced cancers. General observations from the study: Partial responders treated at 0.1-3.0 mg/kg exhibited clonal expansion among the lowest measured.

Comments on this clone: No antigen is known for it.

Only in-frame clones appear in the TCRdb table, and some are missing; sequencing was by immunoSEQ multiplex PCR. Found here are 33,000 or so clones, about 87% of them singletons; the top ten hold about 25%. Sequenced here: CD4+ or CD8+ T cells sorted from blood, sampled in a trial of the OX40 agonist ivuxolimab. This sequence was found in an adult with an advanced solid tumor such as melanoma, head and neck, liver or kidney cancer.

The CDR3 nucleotides are TGTGCCAGCAGCTTAGCCCTCCAAGAGACCCAGTACTTC. Protein sequence: CASSLALQETQYF. The chain combines TRBV11-1 with TRBJ2-5; no clear D gene. The CDR3 spans 13 residues. Trimming stripped 0 bases from V and 1 base from J, with 3 bases between. The germline V gene encodes CDR1 SGHAT and CDR2 FQDESV (reference sequence). Combining the CDR3 with reference TRBV11-1 and TRBJ2-5 gives the whole variable domain EAEVAQSPRYKITEKSQAVAFWCDPISGHATLYWYRQILGQGPELLVQFQDESVVDDSQLPKDRFSAERLKGVDSTLKIQPAELGDSAMYLCASSLALQETQYFGPGTRLLVL.